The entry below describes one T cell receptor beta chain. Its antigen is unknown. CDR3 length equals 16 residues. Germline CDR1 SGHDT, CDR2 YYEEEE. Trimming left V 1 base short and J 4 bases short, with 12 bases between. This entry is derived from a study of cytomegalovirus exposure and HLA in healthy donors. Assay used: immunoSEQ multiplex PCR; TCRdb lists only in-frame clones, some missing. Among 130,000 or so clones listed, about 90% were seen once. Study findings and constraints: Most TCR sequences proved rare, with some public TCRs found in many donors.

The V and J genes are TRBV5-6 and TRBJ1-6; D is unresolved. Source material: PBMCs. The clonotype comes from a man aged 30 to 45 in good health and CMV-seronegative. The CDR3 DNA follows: TGTGCCAGCAGCTTGAATGTGTACAATTATAATTCACCCCTCCACTTT. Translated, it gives CASSLNVYNYNSPLHF.